The TCR beta chain under discussion was sequenced for a study of shared clonotypes between healthy human individuals. As for the study in general: Per-donor plates numbered three CD4 naive, three CD4 memory, two CD8 naive and one CD8 memory.

Replicate PCRs run on sorted subsets employed approximately 200 ng DNA, approximately 30,000 T cell genomes. Here immunoSEQ multiplex PCR was the method, and the copy in TCRdb shows in-frame clones only, minus some. The table lists some 2 million clones, about 95% of them singletons, with 0.9% to 1.4% in the top ten. As defined, naive CD8 cells were CD45RO-negative and positively selected for CCR7, with terminally differentiated effector memory CD45RA+ cells excluded. Study-level points and caveats: Relative to clonotypes present in all four donors, those not shared had lower generation probabilities. Memory subsets had estimated richness that was generally smaller than that of naive subsets.

Notes on this clone: Its target is unknown.

Trimming shortened V by 7 bases and J by 5 bases, and 12 bases separated the two germline ends. This CDR3 region has 14 residues. Per germline, CDR1 MDHEN and CDR2 SYDVKM. The gene calls are TRBV28 and TRBJ1-6; D unresolved. What was sequenced was naive CD8+ T cells sorted from blood. The receptor was derived from a man younger than 30 in good health. As DNA, the CDR3 is TGTGCCAGCAACCCCGACCTGAATAATTCACCCCTCCACTTT. It translates to CASNPDLNNSPLHF.